Shown below are 32 T cell receptor beta chains from a single sample sequenced in a study of cytomegalovirus exposure and HLA in healthy donors. Sequencing used immunoSEQ multiplex PCR; TCRdb keeps in-frame clones, though not all of them. Of roughly 130,000 clones in the sample, 89% were seen once. Sequences were obtained from PBMCs. Receptor source: a man younger than 45 in good health and CMV-seronegative.

The chain combines TRBV19 with TRBJ2-1; 8 nucleotides line up with TRBD2. The J segment lost 5 bases and the V segment lost 2 bases, leaving 5 bases of the junction unmatched. The CDR3 consists of 15 residues. Germline CDR1 and CDR2: LNHDA and SQIVND (reference sequence). CDR3 sequence (DNA): TGTGCCAGTAGTATAAGGATAGCGGGGAACAATGAGCAGTTCTTC. It codes for CASSIRIAGNNEQFF.

The chain is built from TRBV7-6 and TRBJ1-4; D gene unclear. Per the germline V gene, CDR1 is SGHVS and CDR2 is FNYEAQ. The CDR3 extends over 16 amino acids. V was clipped by 4 bases and J by 4 bases, with 16 bases between them. CDR3: CASSSSLRGYNEKLFF. Written as DNA, the CDR3 is TGTGCCAGCAGCTCCTCTCTCCGGGGATATAATGAAAAACTGTTTTTT. Full variable domain (remainder filled in from reference TRBV7-6 and TRBJ1-4): GAGVSQSPRYKVTKRGQDVALRCDPISGHVSLYWYRQALGQGPEFLTYFNYEAQQDKSGLPNDRFSAERPEGSISTLTIQRTEQRDSAMYRCASSSSLRGYNEKLFFGSGTQLSVL.

The chain employs TRBV7-3 and TRBJ2-1, with 9 bases that match TRBD1. The V gene end was trimmed by 5 bases and the J gene end by 4 bases; junction bases not matched to a gene: 9. There are 16 residues in the CDR3. Germline V gives CDR1 SGHTA, CDR2 FQGTGA. Here the CDR3 reads CASSGQGSGPYNEQFF. DNA for the CDR3: TGTGCCAGCAGCGGACAGGGGTCGGGGCCTTACAATGAGCAGTTCTTC.

This clone showed up just once. V and J are TRBV5-5 and TRBJ1-1, with TRBD1 matching 7 bases. Germline V gene sequence: CDR1 SGHKS, CDR2 YYEKEE (reference sequence). The junction had 4 bases not matched to a gene; V was cut back by 4 bases and J by 4 bases. The CDR3 has 13 residues. As DNA, the CDR3 is TGTGCCAGCAGCGTTACAGGGGTCACTGAAGCTTTCTTT. It encodes CASSVTGVTEAFF. The whole variable domain, remainder taken from reference TRBV5-5 and TRBJ1-1, is DAGVTQSPTHLIKTRGQQVTLRCSPISGHKSVSWYQQVLGQGPQFIFQYYEKEERGRGNFPDRFSARQFPNYSSELNVNALLLGDSALYLCASSVTGVTEAFFGQGTRLTVV.

The chain links TRBV11-2 to TRBJ2-7; 7 bases are a match to TRBD2. The CDR3 runs 13 residues. Trimming removed 5 bases from V and 2 bases from J; junction bases left unmatched: 3. Germline V gene sequence: CDR1 SGHAT, CDR2 FQNNGV. CDR3 in amino acids: CASSPSGTYEQYF. The CDR3 nucleotides read TGTGCCAGCAGCCCTAGCGGAACCTACGAGCAGTACTTC.

Only one count was recorded for this clone. CDR3 residues: CASSTGTEGQPQHF. CDR3 DNA: TGTGCCAGCAGTACCGGGACGGAGGGACAGCCCCAGCATTTT. This rearrangement joins TRBV6-5 to TRBJ1-5, with a weak D call TRBD1 (5 bases). Trimming cost V 5 bases and J 7 bases, with 15 bases left between them. The CDR3 is made up of 14 amino acids. Looked up from germline, CDR1 is MNHEY and CDR2 is SVGAGI.

The DNA for the CDR3 is TGTGCCAGCGTCTACTCCTACGAGCAGTACTTC. It encodes CASVYSYEQYF. The chain combines TRBV25-1 with TRBJ2-7; D gene ambiguous. The CDR3 has 11 amino acids. V was cut by 8 bases and J by 0 bases, with 5 bases left in between. The germline gives CDR1 MGHDK, CDR2 SYGVNS.

The genes are TRBV2 and TRBJ1-1; possibly TRBD1 for D (5 bases). V gave up 8 bases and J gave up 7 bases, with 8 bases separating them. Germline assignment: CDR1 SNHLY and CDR2 FYNNEI. This CDR3 spans 10 amino acids. CDR3 region: CASWGVEAFF. The CDR3 coding sequence is TGTGCCAGCTGGGGGGTTGAAGCTTTCTTT.

In DNA form, the CDR3 reads TGTGCCAGCACCGCCGACATCCAAGAGACCCAGTACTTC. Its protein product is CASTADIQETQYF. V usage is TRBV28 and J usage is TRBJ2-5; no definite D call. Deletions cut 7 bases from V and 1 base from J, with 10 bases between. CDR1 is MDHEN, CDR2 SYDVKM, per germline. The CDR3 sequence is 13 residues long.

The table lists this clone with a few counts. The chain links TRBV18 to TRBJ1-1, with D perhaps matching TRBD1 (5 bases). The V gene lost 3 bases and the J gene lost 0 bases, with 14 bases spanning the gap. The CDR3 covers 16 residues. Per the germline V gene, CDR1 is KGHSH and CDR2 is LQKENI. In nucleotides, the CDR3 is TGTGCCAGCTCACCCGCCGGCAGGGCTATGAACACTGAAGCTTTCTTT. Its protein is CASSPAGRAMNTEAFF.

This chain joins TRBV2 and TRBJ2-4; TRBD1 agrees at 9 bases. V dropped 8 bases and J dropped 2; count of bases not matched to a gene: 7. This CDR3 has 15 residues. Germline loops: CDR1 SNHLY, CDR2 FYNNEI. The CDR3 region is CASVEGQGTKNIQYF. CDR3 in DNA: TGTGCCAGCGTCGAGGGACAGGGCACCAAAAACATTCAGTACTTC. Looking up the rest from reference TRBV2 and TRBJ2-4 gives the full variable domain: EPEVTQTPSHQVTQMGQEVILRCVPISNHLYFYWYRQILGQKVEFLVSFYNNEISEKSEIFDDQFSVERPDGSNFTLKIRSTKLEDSAMYFCASVEGQGTKNIQYFGAGTRLSVL.

The CDR3 reads CASSYDRANTGELFF. The CDR3 DNA reads as TGTGCCAGCAGTTACGACAGGGCTAACACCGGGGAGCTGTTTTTT. The V call is TRBV6-5, the J call TRBJ2-2; 7 bases match TRBD1. CDR3 length equals 15 residues. Germline V gene lookup returns CDR1 MNHEY and CDR2 SVGAGI. V was clipped by 2 bases and J by 2 bases; unmatched bases: 2.

This rearrangement joins TRBV7-9 to TRBJ1-1; the D is unclear. Germline V gene sequence: CDR1 SEHNR, CDR2 FQNEAQ (reference sequence). CDR3 length equals 15 residues. The V and J ends lost 5 bases and 1 base respectively, with 14 bases between them. CDR3 sequence reads: CASSRSAGENTEAFF. DNA for the CDR3: TGTGCCAGCAGCCGCAGCGCCGGGGAGAACACTGAAGCTTTCTTT.

The chain links TRBV13 to TRBJ2-5; a weak D match, TRBD2 (5 bases). This CDR3 region has 14 residues. CDR1 is PRHDT and CDR2 is FYEKMQ in the germline V gene (reference sequence). The V end was cut by 3 bases, the J end by 2 bases, with 10 bases between. The CDR3 DNA sequence: TGTGCCAGCAGCTTTACGAGGGATCAAGAGACCCAGTACTTC. This gives the protein CASSFTRDQETQYF.

The chain employs TRBV7-8 and TRBJ2-3; 8 bases map to TRBD2. With V trimmed by 1 base and J by 7 bases, 7 bases remained unmatched. Germline CDR1 and CDR2: SGHVS and FQNEAQ. The CDR3 totals 15 residues. The CDR3 sequence is CASSLVLRGGYTQYF. CDR3 bases: TGTGCCAGCAGCTTAGTTCTTCGGGGGGGGTATACGCAGTATTTT.

V gene TRBV7-2 combines with J gene TRBJ2-3; TRBD2 aligns across 9 bases. Germline V gene lookup returns CDR1 SGHTA and CDR2 FQGNSA. Trimming removed 7 bases from V and 2 bases from J; junction bases left unmatched: 7. The CDR3 extends over 15 amino acids. CDR3 bases: TGTGCCAGCAATGGGCGGGGGGGGTTCACAGATACGCAGTATTTT. Amino acid sequence: CASNGRGGFTDTQYF.

The genes are TRBV5-6 and TRBJ1-1, with D perhaps TRBD1 (6 bases). This CDR3 has 16 amino acids. Trimming shortened V by 1 base and J by 4 bases, and 17 bases separated the two germline ends. Per germline, CDR1 SGHDT and CDR2 YYEEEE. DNA for the CDR3: TGTGCCAGCAGCTTGCGGGGGGCAGGGAAGGGCACTGAAGCTTTCTTT. It specifies CASSLRGAGKGTEAFF.

This rearrangement joins TRBV18 to TRBJ1-3; a possible D gene is TRBD1 (6 bases). The V and J ends lost 3 bases and 4 bases respectively, with 10 bases between them. The CDR3 extends over 14 amino acids. In germline, CDR1 is KGHSH, CDR2 LQKENI. CDR3 DNA sequence: TGTGCCAGCTCACCGGGACAATCGGGAAACACCATATATTTT. Translating it yields CASSPGQSGNTIYF.

The chain has TRBV5-1 and TRBJ2-1, with 12 nucleotides matching TRBD2. The CDR3 is 16 residues long. Germline lookup yields CDR1 SGHRS and CDR2 YFSETQ. V lost 4 bases, J lost 5 bases, and 7 bases stayed unmatched. CDR3 protein: CASSTLLAGGNNEQFF. DNA for the CDR3: TGCGCCAGCAGCACCCTACTAGCGGGGGGAAACAATGAGCAGTTCTTC.

The rearrangement uses TRBV7-9 and TRBJ2-1; 9 nucleotides line up with TRBD1. Trimming removed 5 bases from V and 6 bases from J; junction bases left unmatched: 8. There are 15 residues in the CDR3. Germline CDR1 reads SEHNR; CDR2 reads FQNEAQ (reference sequence). This chain's CDR3 is CASSAPGTGTNEQFF. The CDR3 coding sequence is TGTGCCAGCAGCGCTCCCGGGACAGGGACCAATGAGCAGTTCTTC.

This clone was detected once. J is TRBJ1-6 and V is TRBV27; the match to TRBD1 covers 9 bases. The CDR3 is made up of 15 amino acids. V gave up 5 bases and J gave up 7 bases; unmatched junction bases: 6. The germline CDR1 and CDR2 sequences are MNHEY and SMNVEV (reference sequence). The CDR3 loop is CASSAPGTGNSPLHF. In nucleotides, the CDR3 is TGTGCCAGCAGTGCCCCCGGGACAGGGAATTCACCCCTCCACTTT.

The chain combines TRBV4-1 with TRBJ1-2, with 12 bases matching TRBD1. V shed 0 bases and J 5 bases; nucleotides not matched to a gene: 4. This CDR3 has 16 residues. CDR1 is MGHRA, CDR2 YSYEKL, per germline. CDR3 nucleotide sequence: TGCGCCAGCAGCCAAGATCGGGACAGGGGGCCTTATGGCTACACCTTC. Its translation is CASSQDRDRGPYGYTF.

The chain joins TRBV10-3 to TRBJ1-3; perhaps TRBD1 as D (5 bases). The CDR3 is 17 amino acids. From germline, CDR1 is ENHRY and CDR2 SYGVKD. V lost 2 bases to trimming and J lost 1 base, with 15 bases between them. CDR3: CAISETPGGGSGNTIYF. The CDR3 region has the DNA TGTGCCATCAGTGAGACCCCCGGGGGGGGGTCTGGAAACACCATATATTTT.

The chain carries TRBV2 and TRBJ1-6; D unresolved. V gave up 6 bases and J gave up 7 bases, with 13 bases separating them. The germline V gene encodes CDR1 SNHLY and CDR2 FYNNEI. The CDR3 runs to 14 residues. CDR3 sequence (DNA): TGTGCCAGCAGCGTCGCCCTGCGCAATTCACCCCTCCACTTT. It specifies CASSVALRNSPLHF. Based on the CDR3 plus reference TRBV2 and TRBJ1-6, the full variable domain is EPEVTQTPSHQVTQMGQEVILRCVPISNHLYFYWYRQILGQKVEFLVSFYNNEISEKSEIFDDQFSVERPDGSNFTLKIRSTKLEDSAMYFCASSVALRNSPLHFGNGTRLTVT.

The chain employs TRBV5-6 and TRBJ1-2, with 7 bases aligning to TRBD1. V shed 0 bases, J shed 5 bases, and the junction held 4 bases outside the gene matches. The CDR3 is 14 amino acids. Germline CDR1 SGHDT, CDR2 YYEEEE. CDR3 protein: CASSLARGKYGYTF. Here the CDR3 DNA reads TGTGCCAGCAGCTTGGCCAGGGGGAAATATGGCTACACCTTC.

The rearrangement links TRBV4-3 to TRBJ1-3; TRBD1 might be the D (6 bases). V was cut by 3 bases and J by 2 bases, with 8 bases left in between. The CDR3 covers 14 residues. Per germline, CDR1 LGHNA and CDR2 YSLEER. CDR3 amino acids: CASSQSGAGNTIYF. CDR3 DNA sequence: TGCGCCAGCAGCCAGTCAGGGGCTGGAAACACCATATATTTT.

The chain joins TRBV5-1 to TRBJ2-1; 9 nucleotides agree with TRBD2. The J segment lost 7 bases and the V segment lost 0 bases, leaving 5 bases of the junction unmatched. CDR3 size: 15 residues. Germline CDR1 SGHRS, CDR2 YFSETQ. CDR3 residues: CASSLAAGGLNEQFF. Written as DNA, the CDR3 is TGCGCCAGCAGCTTGGCGGCGGGGGGGCTGAATGAGCAGTTCTTC. Drawing the rest from reference TRBV5-1 and TRBJ2-1, the complete variable domain is KAGVTQTPRYLIKTRGQQVTLSCSPISGHRSVSWYQQTPGQGLQFLFEYFSETQRNKGNFPGRFSGRQFSNSRSEMNVSTLELGDSALYLCASSLAAGGLNEQFFGPGTRLTVL.

The CDR3 loop reads CASSWGLAGDIEQYF. As DNA, the CDR3 is TGTGCCAGCAGCTGGGGACTAGCGGGGGACATCGAGCAGTACTTC. The chain uses TRBV5-4 and TRBJ2-7, with 14 bases aligning to TRBD2. This CDR3 comprises 15 residues. CDR1 is SGHNT and CDR2 is YYREEE in the germline V gene (reference sequence). V lost 3 bases, J lost 6 bases, and 5 bases stayed unmatched. The variable domain in full, completed from reference TRBV5-4 and TRBJ2-7, reads ETGVTQSPTHLIKTRGQQVTLRCSSQSGHNTVSWYQQALGQGPQFIFQYYREEENGRGNFPPRFSGLQFPNYSSELNVNALELDDSALYLCASSWGLAGDIEQYFGPGTRLTVT.

V is TRBV11-3 and J is TRBJ2-2; 7 nucleotides match TRBD2. The germline V gene encodes CDR1 SGHNT and CDR2 YENEEA. J lost 3 bases, V lost 4 bases, and 8 bases had no gene match. The CDR3 contains 16 residues. DNA for the CDR3: TGTGCCAGCAGCTGGGGAGGGGCGTCGGACACCGGGGAGCTGTTTTTT. It yields the protein CASSWGGASDTGELFF.

For this clone: At the DNA level, this CDR3 is encoded by other sequences in the same sample as well. The chain couples TRBV19 to TRBJ1-2; 9 nucleotides agree with TRBD1. Trimming cost V 5 bases and J 2 bases; bases outside gene matches: 3. Germline CDR1 and CDR2: LNHDA and SQIVND (reference sequence). The CDR3 extends over 14 amino acids. The CDR3 is CASSPGTGNYGYTF. CDR3 DNA: TGTGCCAGTAGTCCCGGGACAGGGAACTATGGCTACACCTTC.

There are many counts of this clone. V usage is TRBV6-6 and J usage is TRBJ2-2; TRBD1 matches at 10 bases. The CDR3 is 16 residues long. J was trimmed by 4 bases and V by 5 bases; bases with no gene match: 7. Looked up from germline, CDR1 is MNHNY and CDR2 is SVGAGI (reference sequence). The CDR3 coding sequence is TGTGCCAGCAGTCGTGACAGGGGGCATGTCACCGGGGAGCTGTTTTTT. It encodes CASSRDRGHVTGELFF.

The chain employs TRBV5-1 and TRBJ1-3; tentatively, D is TRBD1 (6 bases). Germline loops: CDR1 SGHRS, CDR2 YFSETQ. Trimming took 0 bases from V and 0 from J, leaving 16 bases between them. The CDR3 is 18 residues long. CDR3 amino acids: CASSLDRARYHSGNTIYF. CDR3 nucleotide sequence: TGCGCCAGCAGCTTGGACAGGGCGAGATATCACTCTGGAAACACCATATATTTT.